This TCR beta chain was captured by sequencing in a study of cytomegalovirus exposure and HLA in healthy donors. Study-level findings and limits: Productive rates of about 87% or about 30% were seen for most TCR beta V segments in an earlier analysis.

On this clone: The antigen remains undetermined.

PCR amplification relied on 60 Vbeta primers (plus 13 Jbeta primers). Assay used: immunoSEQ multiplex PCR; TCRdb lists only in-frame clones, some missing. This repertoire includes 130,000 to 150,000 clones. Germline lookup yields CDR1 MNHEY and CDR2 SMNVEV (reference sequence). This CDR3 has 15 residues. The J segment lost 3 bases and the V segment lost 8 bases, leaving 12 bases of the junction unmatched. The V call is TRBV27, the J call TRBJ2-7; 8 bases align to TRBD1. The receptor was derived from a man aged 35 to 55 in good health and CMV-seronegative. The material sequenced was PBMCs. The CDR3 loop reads CASPPDRGLIYEQYF. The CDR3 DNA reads TGTGCCAGCCCTCCCGACAGGGGCCTTATCTACGAGCAGTACTTC.